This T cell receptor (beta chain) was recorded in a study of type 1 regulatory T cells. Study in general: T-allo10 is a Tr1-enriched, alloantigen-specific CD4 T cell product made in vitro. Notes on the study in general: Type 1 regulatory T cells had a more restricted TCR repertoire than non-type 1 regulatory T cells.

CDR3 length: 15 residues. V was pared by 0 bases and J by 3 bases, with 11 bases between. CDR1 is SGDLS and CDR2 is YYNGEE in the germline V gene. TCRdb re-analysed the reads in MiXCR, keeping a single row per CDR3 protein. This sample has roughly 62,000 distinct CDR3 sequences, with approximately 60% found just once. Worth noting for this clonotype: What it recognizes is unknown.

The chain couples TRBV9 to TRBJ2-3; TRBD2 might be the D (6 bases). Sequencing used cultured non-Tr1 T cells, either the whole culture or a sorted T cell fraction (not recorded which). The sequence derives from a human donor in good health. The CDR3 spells CASSVDGRGTDTQYF. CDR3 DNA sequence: TGTGCCAGCAGCGTAGACGGGAGAGGGACAGATACGCAGTATTTT.